Presented here are 5 T cell receptor beta chains from one specimen sequenced in a study of patients and donors after allogeneic stem cell transplantation. MiXCR was run by TCRdb on the RT-PCR reads, yielding one entry per CDR3 protein. The sample lists 900,000 to 1,000,000 distinct CDR3 sequences, around 17% occurring once. Sequencing was performed on blood, either unsorted or a sorted T cell fraction (not recorded which). The receptors derive from a human donor who was either an allogeneic HSCT recipient or a stem cell or donor lymphocyte infusion donor (not recorded which). It is not recorded whose cells these are; they may come from a transplant donor.

This clonotype has more than one count but fewer than ten. This rearrangement joins TRBV7-3 to TRBJ1-1; D is uncertain. Germline V gene data show CDR1 as SGHTA and CDR2 as FQGTGA. The CDR3 totals 13 residues. Trimming pared 1 base from V and 6 bases from J, leaving 9 bases between. The chain's CDR3 is CASSLISGAEAFF. The CDR3 bases are TGTGCCAGCAGCTTAATCTCGGGTGCTGAAGCTTTCTTT. The full variable domain, rest sourced from reference TRBV7-3 and TRBJ1-1, is GAGVSQTPSNKVTEKGKYVELRCDPISGHTALYWYRQSLGQGPEFLIYFQGTGAADDSGLPNDRFFAVRPEGSVSTLKIQRTERGDSAVYLCASSLISGAEAFFGQGTRLTVV.

V usage is TRBV3-1 and J usage is TRBJ2-1; no clear D. V dropped 5 bases and J dropped 10 bases, with 9 bases sitting between them. The CDR3 has 11 residues. The germline V gene encodes CDR1 LGHDT and CDR2 YNNKEL (reference sequence). CDR3 DNA: TGTGCCAGCAGCTTTTATGGGGAGCAGTTCTTC. It is translated as CASSFYGEQFF.

The chain combines TRBV30 with TRBJ2-5; a possible D gene is TRBD2 (6 bases). Germline lookup yields CDR1 GTSNPN and CDR2 SVGIG (reference sequence). Trimming stripped 0 bases from V and 5 bases from J, with 13 bases between. The length of the CDR3 is 14 residues. As DNA, the CDR3 is TGTGCCTGGAGTGTGCCGGAGGGAGCGGAGACCCAGTACTTC. Translated: CAWSVPEGAETQYF. The whole variable domain, remainder taken from reference TRBV30 and TRBJ2-5, is SQTIHQWPATLVQPVGSPLSLECTVEGTSNPNLYWYRQAAGRGLQLLFYSVGIGQISSEVPQNLSASRPQDRQFILSSKKLLLSDSGFYLCAWSVPEGAETQYFGPGTRLLVL.

J is TRBJ2-7 and V is TRBV7-8, with a tentative D call TRBD1 (6 bases). Trimming cost V 2 bases and J 6 bases, with 11 bases left between them. Germline CDR1 SGHVS, CDR2 FQNEAQ. This CDR3 contains 13 residues. The CDR3 spells CASSLYGGGEQYF. DNA for the CDR3: TGTGCCAGCAGCTTATATGGGGGCGGCGAGCAGTACTTC.

In this sample, this clonotype turned up a few times. This sequence joins TRBV30 and TRBJ1-1; D unclear. The CDR3 runs 13 residues. Germline-derived CDR1 and CDR2 are GTSNPN and SVGIG (reference sequence). The ends were cut back, 0 bases at V and 2 bases at J, with 7 bases in the middle. The CDR3 DNA reads as TGTGCCTGGAGTGTGGAGGGTAACACTGAAGCTTTCTTT. It specifies CAWSVEGNTEAFF.